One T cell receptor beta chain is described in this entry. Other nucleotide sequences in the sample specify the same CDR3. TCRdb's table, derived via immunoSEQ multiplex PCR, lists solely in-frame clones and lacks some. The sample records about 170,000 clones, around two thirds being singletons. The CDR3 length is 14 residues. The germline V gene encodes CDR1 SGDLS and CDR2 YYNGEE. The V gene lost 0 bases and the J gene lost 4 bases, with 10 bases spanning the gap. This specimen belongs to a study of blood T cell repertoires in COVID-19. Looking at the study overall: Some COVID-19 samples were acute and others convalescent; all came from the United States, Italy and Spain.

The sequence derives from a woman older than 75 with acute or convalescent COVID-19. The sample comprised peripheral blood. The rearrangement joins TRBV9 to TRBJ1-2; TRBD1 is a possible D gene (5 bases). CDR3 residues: CASSVGSDSYGYTF. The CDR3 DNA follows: TGTGCCAGCAGCGTAGGCTCAGACAGCTATGGCTACACCTTC.